The table lists the clone carrying this TCR beta chain with a few counts. Antigen specificity is unknown. This entry comes from a study of identical twins. Notes on the study in general: Out-of-frame beta sequences exhibited a weaker degree of excess twin sharing.

The V gene lost 2 bases and the J gene lost 5 bases, with 12 bases spanning the gap. Per germline, CDR1 KGHSH and CDR2 LQKENI. The CDR3 consists of 14 residues. In TCRdb, the 5' RACE reads were re-called with MiXCR into one record per CDR3 protein. The table has about 920,000 distinct CDR3 sequences, about 12% seen once; the top ten hold around 1.6%. The data also belong to a second study, concerning yellow fever vaccine responses in identical twins.

The sequence was obtained from a woman between 18 and 30 years old in good health. Sample: PBMCs. The rearrangement joins TRBV18 to TRBJ1-2; D unclear. CDR3 DNA sequence: TGTGCCAGCTCACCAGGATTGGTAGGGTATGGCTACACCTTC. It yields the protein CASSPGLVGYGYTF.